Listed below are T cell receptor beta chains from one sample, sequenced in a study of early T cells in non-severe SARS-CoV-2 infection. TCRdb re-called the 5' RACE reads with MiXCR, one entry per CDR3 protein. This table has about 42,000 distinct CDR3 sequences, 7.1% appearing once. Material: whole blood. These TCRs come from an adult who was a healthcare worker with PCR-confirmed SARS-CoV-2 infection or an uninfected control (not recorded which). The CDR3 runs from the conserved cysteine through the conserved F or W. The order of the fields is clone size, D gene, J gene, V gene, CDR3 protein, CDR3 DNA. D genes are given only for firm matches. Expanded clones get a size class; other rows say once, few or many, or leave the size out.

abundance: NA
d_gene: NA
j_gene: TRBJ2-1
v_gene: TRBV7-2
CDR3aa: CASSLQGYEQFF
CDR3nt: TGTGCCAGCAGCTTACAGGGTTATGAGCAGTTCTTC

abundance: few
d_gene: NA
j_gene: TRBJ2-5
v_gene: TRBV20-1
CDR3aa: CSARMSSLLETQYF
CDR3nt: TGCAGTGCCCGGATGTCTAGCCTTTTGGAGACCCAGTACTTC

abundance: few
d_gene: TRBD2
j_gene: TRBJ2-7
v_gene: TRBV7-9
CDR3aa: CASSRTSGGAYEQYF
CDR3nt: TGTGCCAGCAGCCGGACTAGCGGGGGAGCCTACGAGCAGTACTTC

abundance: NA
d_gene: TRBD1
j_gene: TRBJ1-5
v_gene: TRBV7-2
CDR3aa: CASSLDGRGNQPQHF
CDR3nt: TGTGCCAGCAGCTTAGATGGCAGGGGGAATCAGCCCCAGCATTTT

abundance: few
d_gene: TRBD2
j_gene: TRBJ2-3
v_gene: TRBV7-2
CDR3aa: CASSLLAGGLLDTQYF
CDR3nt: TGTGCCAGCAGCTTACTAGCGGGGGGGTTATTAGATACGCAGTATTTT

abundance: NA
d_gene: TRBD1
j_gene: TRBJ2-5
v_gene: TRBV2
CDR3aa: CASSEWDREETQYF
CDR3nt: TGTGCCAGCAGTGAGTGGGACAGAGAAGAGACCCAGTACTTC

abundance: many
d_gene: NA
j_gene: TRBJ2-7
v_gene: TRBV4-2
CDR3aa: CASSQEEGTAYEQYF
CDR3nt: TGTGCCAGCAGCCAAGAGGAGGGCACCGCCTACGAGCAGTACTTC

abundance: few
d_gene: NA
j_gene: TRBJ2-1
v_gene: TRBV7-8
CDR3aa: CASSLAPGNEQFF
CDR3nt: TGTGCCAGCAGCTTAGCCCCGGGGAATGAGCAGTTCTTC

abundance: NA
d_gene: NA
j_gene: TRBJ1-3
v_gene: TRBV29-1
CDR3aa: CSVVPGAAGNTIYF
CDR3nt: TGCAGCGTTGTGCCAGGGGCTGCTGGAAACACCATATATTTT

abundance: many
d_gene: NA
j_gene: TRBJ1-2
v_gene: TRBV20-1
CDR3aa: CSARQDNFGGYTF
CDR3nt: TGCAGTGCTCGACAGGATAACTTTGGAGGCTACACCTTC

abundance: many
d_gene: NA
j_gene: TRBJ1-5
v_gene: TRBV6-2/TRBV6-3
CDR3aa: CASSYSFGGEQPQHF
CDR3nt: TGTGCCAGCAGTTACTCGTTCGGGGGAGAACAGCCCCAGCATTTT

abundance: few
d_gene: TRBD2
j_gene: TRBJ2-1
v_gene: TRBV9
CDR3aa: CASSVSLAGGPSEQFF
CDR3nt: TGTGCCAGCAGCGTAAGTCTAGCGGGGGGGCCGAGTGAGCAGTTCTTC

abundance: once
d_gene: NA
j_gene: TRBJ2-2
v_gene: TRBV6-5
CDR3aa: CASSHGQNTGELFF
CDR3nt: TGTGCCAGCAGTCACGGTCAAAACACCGGGGAGCTGTTTTTT

abundance: NA
d_gene: TRBD2
j_gene: TRBJ2-1
v_gene: TRBV11-3
CDR3aa: CASSLLGASGAEQFF
CDR3nt: TGTGCCAGCAGCCTCCTGGGGGCTAGCGGGGCAGAGCAGTTCTTC

abundance: few
d_gene: NA
j_gene: TRBJ1-4
v_gene: TRBV28
CDR3aa: CATTKRDTQELFF
CDR3nt: TGTGCCACCACAAAACGGGACACCCAAGAACTGTTTTTT

abundance: NA
d_gene: TRBD1
j_gene: TRBJ1-5
v_gene: TRBV5-1
CDR3aa: CASSSDRGPQHF
CDR3nt: TGCGCCAGCAGCTCCGACAGGGGGCCCCAGCATTTT

abundance: NA
d_gene: NA
j_gene: TRBJ1-3
v_gene: TRBV18
CDR3aa: CASSPDSLGNTIYF
CDR3nt: TGTGCCAGCTCACCAGACAGCCTAGGAAACACCATATATTTT

abundance: many
d_gene: NA
j_gene: TRBJ1-4
v_gene: TRBV20-1
CDR3aa: CSADPPVGVGKLFF
CDR3nt: TGCAGTGCGGACCCCCCGGTCGGGGTAGGGAAACTGTTTTTT

abundance: NA
d_gene: NA
j_gene: TRBJ2-3
v_gene: TRBV11-2
CDR3aa: CASRSPTSADTQYF
CDR3nt: TGTGCCAGCAGATCACCTACCAGTGCAGATACGCAGTATTTT

abundance: many
d_gene: TRBD1
j_gene: TRBJ2-3
v_gene: TRBV6-6
CDR3aa: CASSYQETGIDTQYF
CDR3nt: TGTGCCAGCAGTTACCAAGAGACAGGGATAGATACGCAGTATTTT

abundance: few
d_gene: NA
j_gene: TRBJ1-6
v_gene: TRBV20-1
CDR3aa: CSARDWAGNSPLHF
CDR3nt: TGCAGTGCTAGAGATTGGGCGGGGAATTCACCCCTCCACTTT

abundance: many
d_gene: NA
j_gene: TRBJ2-1
v_gene: TRBV29-1
CDR3aa: CSAMPTNNEQFF
CDR3nt: TGCAGCGCAATGCCCACTAACAATGAGCAGTTCTTC

abundance: many
d_gene: NA
j_gene: TRBJ1-5
v_gene: TRBV12-2
CDR3aa: CASRLGDRSNQPQHF
CDR3nt: TGTGCAAGTCGCTTAGGGGACAGAAGCAATCAGCCCCAGCATTTT

abundance: NA
d_gene: NA
j_gene: TRBJ2-5
v_gene: TRBV7-2
CDR3aa: CASSLTAETQYF
CDR3nt: TGTGCCAGCAGCTTGACGGCGGAGACCCAGTACTTC

abundance: NA
d_gene: TRBD1
j_gene: TRBJ1-1
v_gene: TRBV20-1
CDR3aa: CSASPGTGVDTEAFF
CDR3nt: TGCAGTGCCAGCCCCGGGACAGGTGTAGACACTGAAGCTTTCTTT

abundance: NA
d_gene: NA
j_gene: TRBJ2-5
v_gene: TRBV12-3/TRBV12-4
CDR3aa: CASMQSYQETQYF
CDR3nt: TGTGCCAGCATGCAGTCGTACCAAGAGACCCAGTACTTC

abundance: NA
d_gene: TRBD1
j_gene: TRBJ1-2
v_gene: TRBV6-2/TRBV6-3
CDR3aa: CASNSPGQGYFYGYTF
CDR3nt: TGTGCCAGCAACTCCCCGGGACAGGGGTACTTCTATGGCTACACCTTC

abundance: few
d_gene: NA
j_gene: TRBJ1-1
v_gene: TRBV18
CDR3aa: CASSPSRDTEAFF
CDR3nt: TGTGCCAGCTCACCGTCAAGGGACACTGAAGCTTTCTTT

abundance: many
d_gene: NA
j_gene: TRBJ1-2
v_gene: TRBV11-3
CDR3aa: CASSSKGRDGYTF
CDR3nt: TGTGCCAGCAGCTCCAAGGGGAGGGATGGCTACACCTTC

abundance: NA
d_gene: NA
j_gene: TRBJ2-7
v_gene: TRBV3-1
CDR3aa: CASSHPDVDEQYF
CDR3nt: TGTGCCAGCAGCCACCCCGACGTGGACGAGCAGTACTTC

abundance: NA
d_gene: NA
j_gene: TRBJ2-1
v_gene: TRBV11-2
CDR3aa: CASSSPEGWSYNEQFF
CDR3nt: TGTGCCAGCAGCTCCCCGGAGGGTTGGTCTTACAATGAGCAGTTCTTC

abundance: NA
d_gene: NA
j_gene: TRBJ1-1
v_gene: TRBV10-3
CDR3aa: CAISAGGEVNTEAFF
CDR3nt: TGTGCCATCAGTGCGGGGGGGGAGGTGAACACTGAAGCTTTCTTT

abundance: NA
d_gene: TRBD1
j_gene: TRBJ1-5
v_gene: TRBV4-2
CDR3aa: CASSPGTGNNQPQHF
CDR3nt: TGTGCCAGCAGCCCCGGGACAGGAAACAATCAGCCCCAGCATTTT

abundance: few
d_gene: NA
j_gene: TRBJ1-1
v_gene: TRBV5-4
CDR3aa: CASSLDPHRDTEAFF
CDR3nt: TGTGCCAGCAGCTTGGACCCCCACAGGGACACTGAAGCTTTCTTT

abundance: NA
d_gene: NA
j_gene: TRBJ2-1
v_gene: TRBV6-6
CDR3aa: CASRSLATEGNEQFF
CDR3nt: TGTGCCAGCAGAAGTTTGGCAACCGAGGGGAATGAGCAGTTCTTC

abundance: NA
d_gene: NA
j_gene: TRBJ2-7
v_gene: TRBV18
CDR3aa: CASSPTEGEQYF
CDR3nt: TGTGCCAGCTCACCGACAGAGGGGGAGCAGTACTTC

abundance: few
d_gene: NA
j_gene: TRBJ2-7
v_gene: TRBV2
CDR3aa: CASNPSGVPYEQYF
CDR3nt: TGTGCCAGCAACCCATCCGGGGTGCCCTACGAGCAGTACTTC